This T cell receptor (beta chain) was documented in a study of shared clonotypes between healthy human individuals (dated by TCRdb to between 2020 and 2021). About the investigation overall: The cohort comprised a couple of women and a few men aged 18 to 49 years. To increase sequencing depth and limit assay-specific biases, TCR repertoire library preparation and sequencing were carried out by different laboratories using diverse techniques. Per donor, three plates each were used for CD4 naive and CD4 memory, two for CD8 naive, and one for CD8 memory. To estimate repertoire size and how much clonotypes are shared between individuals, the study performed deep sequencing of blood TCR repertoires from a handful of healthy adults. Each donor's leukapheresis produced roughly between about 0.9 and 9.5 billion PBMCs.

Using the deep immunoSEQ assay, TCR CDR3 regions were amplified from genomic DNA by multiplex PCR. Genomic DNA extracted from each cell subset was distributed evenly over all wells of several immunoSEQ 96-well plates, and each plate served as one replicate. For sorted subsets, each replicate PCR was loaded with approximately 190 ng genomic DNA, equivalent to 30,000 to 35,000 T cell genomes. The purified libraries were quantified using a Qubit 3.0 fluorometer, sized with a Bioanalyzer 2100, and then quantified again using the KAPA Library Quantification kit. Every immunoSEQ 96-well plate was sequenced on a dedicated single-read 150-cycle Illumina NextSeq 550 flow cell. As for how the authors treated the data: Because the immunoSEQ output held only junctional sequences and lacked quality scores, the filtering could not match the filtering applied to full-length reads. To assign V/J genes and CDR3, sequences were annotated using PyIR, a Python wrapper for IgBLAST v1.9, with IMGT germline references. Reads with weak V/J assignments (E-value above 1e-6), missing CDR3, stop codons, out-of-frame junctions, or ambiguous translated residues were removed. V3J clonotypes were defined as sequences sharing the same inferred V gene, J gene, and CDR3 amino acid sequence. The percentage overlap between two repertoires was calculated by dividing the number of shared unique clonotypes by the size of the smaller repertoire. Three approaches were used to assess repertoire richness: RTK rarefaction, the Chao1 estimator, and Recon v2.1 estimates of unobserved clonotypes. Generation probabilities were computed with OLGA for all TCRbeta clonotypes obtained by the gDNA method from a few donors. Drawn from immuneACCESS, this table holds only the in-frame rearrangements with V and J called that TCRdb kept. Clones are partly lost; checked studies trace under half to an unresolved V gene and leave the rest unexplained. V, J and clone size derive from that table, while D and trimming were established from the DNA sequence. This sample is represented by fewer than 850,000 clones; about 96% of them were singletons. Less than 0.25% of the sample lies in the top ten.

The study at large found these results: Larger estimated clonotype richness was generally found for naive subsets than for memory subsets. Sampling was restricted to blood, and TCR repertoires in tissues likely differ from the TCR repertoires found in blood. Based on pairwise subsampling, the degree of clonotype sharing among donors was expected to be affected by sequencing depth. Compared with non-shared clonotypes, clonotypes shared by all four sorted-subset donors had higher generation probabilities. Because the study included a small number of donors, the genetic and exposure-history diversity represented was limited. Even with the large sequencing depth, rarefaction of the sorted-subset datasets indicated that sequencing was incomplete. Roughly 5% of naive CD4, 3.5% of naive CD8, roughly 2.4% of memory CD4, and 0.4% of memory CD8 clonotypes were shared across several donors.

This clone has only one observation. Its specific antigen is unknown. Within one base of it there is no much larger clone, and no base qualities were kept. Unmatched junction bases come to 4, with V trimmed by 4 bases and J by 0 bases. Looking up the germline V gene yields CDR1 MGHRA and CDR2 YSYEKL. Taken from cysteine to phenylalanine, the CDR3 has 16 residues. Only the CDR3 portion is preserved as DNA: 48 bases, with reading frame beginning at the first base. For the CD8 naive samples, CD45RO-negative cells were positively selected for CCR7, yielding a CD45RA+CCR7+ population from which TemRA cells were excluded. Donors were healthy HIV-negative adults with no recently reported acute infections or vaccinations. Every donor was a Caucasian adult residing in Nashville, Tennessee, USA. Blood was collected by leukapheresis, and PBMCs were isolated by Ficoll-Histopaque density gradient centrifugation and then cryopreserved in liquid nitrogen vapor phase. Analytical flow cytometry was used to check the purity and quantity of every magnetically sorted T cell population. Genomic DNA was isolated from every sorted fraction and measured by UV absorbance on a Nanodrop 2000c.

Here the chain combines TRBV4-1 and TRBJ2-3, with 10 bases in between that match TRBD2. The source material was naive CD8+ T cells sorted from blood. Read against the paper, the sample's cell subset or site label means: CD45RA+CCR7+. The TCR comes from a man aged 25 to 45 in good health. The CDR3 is CASSPRTSGSTDTQYF. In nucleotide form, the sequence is TGCGCCAGCAGCCCCAGGACTAGCGGAAGCACAGATACGCAGTATTTT.